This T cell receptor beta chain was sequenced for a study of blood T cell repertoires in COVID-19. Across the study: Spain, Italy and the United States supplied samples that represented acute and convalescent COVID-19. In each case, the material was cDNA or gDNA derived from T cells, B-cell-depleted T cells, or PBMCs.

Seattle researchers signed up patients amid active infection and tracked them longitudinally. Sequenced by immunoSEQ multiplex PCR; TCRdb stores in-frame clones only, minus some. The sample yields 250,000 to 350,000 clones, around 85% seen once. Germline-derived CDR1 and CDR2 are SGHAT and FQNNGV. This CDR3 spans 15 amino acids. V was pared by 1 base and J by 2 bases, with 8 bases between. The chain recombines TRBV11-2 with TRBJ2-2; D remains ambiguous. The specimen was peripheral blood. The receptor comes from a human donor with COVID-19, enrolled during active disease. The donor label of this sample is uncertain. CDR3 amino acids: CASSLVRYNTGELFF. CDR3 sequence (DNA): TGTGCCAGCAGCTTAGTTCGCTACAACACCGGGGAGCTGTTTTTT.